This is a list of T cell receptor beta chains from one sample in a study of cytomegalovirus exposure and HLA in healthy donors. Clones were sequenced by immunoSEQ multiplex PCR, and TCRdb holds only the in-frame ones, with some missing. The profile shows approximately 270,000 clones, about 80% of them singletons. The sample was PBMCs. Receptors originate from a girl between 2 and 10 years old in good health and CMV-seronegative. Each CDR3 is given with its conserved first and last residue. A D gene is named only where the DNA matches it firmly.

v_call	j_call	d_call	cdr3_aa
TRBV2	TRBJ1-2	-	CASSEKKLRAF
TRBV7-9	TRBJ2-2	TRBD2	CASSLGLAETGELFF
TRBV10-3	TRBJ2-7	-	CAITSRAGTEGQYF
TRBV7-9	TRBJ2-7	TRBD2	CASSSVKLAGAPPESEQYF
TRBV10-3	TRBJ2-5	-	CAISESLLTGRTQYF
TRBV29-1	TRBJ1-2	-	CSVSDSLNYGYTF
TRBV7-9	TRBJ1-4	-	CASSSQGRRANEKLFF
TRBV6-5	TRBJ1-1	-	CASSSLMLLNTEAFF
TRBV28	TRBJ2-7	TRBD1	CASSRSDRVKQTGGLSYEQYF
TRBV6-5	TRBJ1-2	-	CASSPDWKDYTF
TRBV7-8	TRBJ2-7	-	CASSILIGSEQYF
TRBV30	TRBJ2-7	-	CAWSTRKGNSYEQYF
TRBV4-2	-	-	CASSQISDSYEQYF
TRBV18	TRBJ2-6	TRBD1	CASSPWDRGSGANVLTF
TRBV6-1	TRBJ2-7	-	CASSEEGSDSSYEQYF
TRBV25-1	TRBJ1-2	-	CASSDSGGYTF
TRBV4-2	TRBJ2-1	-	CASSLGTQQFF
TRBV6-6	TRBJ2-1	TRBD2	CASSYPSGSLGNEQFF
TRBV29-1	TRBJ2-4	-	CSAMTAENIQYF
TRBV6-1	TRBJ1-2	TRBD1	CASSGPTWGRGRRDYGYTF
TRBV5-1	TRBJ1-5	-	CATHTTQEPNSNQPQHF
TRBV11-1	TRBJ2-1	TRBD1	CASSFETGYRNEQFF
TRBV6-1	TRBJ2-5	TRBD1	CASSWTGQQETQYF
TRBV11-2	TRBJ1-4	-	CASSLWGKVDEKLFF
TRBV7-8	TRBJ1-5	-	CASSLGSGNQPQHF
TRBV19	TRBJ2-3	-	CASSRKSGDTQYF
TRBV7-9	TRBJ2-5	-	CASSRLHGGAETQYF
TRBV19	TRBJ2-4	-	CASSPRLVGNIQYF
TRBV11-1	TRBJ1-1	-	CASNDLDRSTEAFF
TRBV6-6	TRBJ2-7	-	CASRHRVSSYEQYF
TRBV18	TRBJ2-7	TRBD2	CASSTSGIHEQYF
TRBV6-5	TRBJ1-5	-	CASSLTGYQPQHF
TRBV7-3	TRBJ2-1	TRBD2	CASSSSGGAPNEQFF
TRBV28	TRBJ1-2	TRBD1	CASSRGTGDNYGYTF
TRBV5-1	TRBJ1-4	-	CASSLDGTSEKLFF
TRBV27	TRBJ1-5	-	CASSTPDSSNQPQHF
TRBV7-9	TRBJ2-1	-	CASSFWGEAYNEQFF
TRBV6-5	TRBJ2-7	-	CASSYSKAGKTYEQYF
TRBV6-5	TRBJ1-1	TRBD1	CASSVQGTLAEAFF
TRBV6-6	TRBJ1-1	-	CASSLQGNGAFF
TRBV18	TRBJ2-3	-	CASSPQRRTDTQYF
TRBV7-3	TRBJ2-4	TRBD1	CASSLKGARDIQYF
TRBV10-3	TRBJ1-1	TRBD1	CAIGKTGVQTEAFF
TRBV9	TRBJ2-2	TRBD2	CASSVDGGANTGELFF
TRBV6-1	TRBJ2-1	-	CASSENHREAGFF
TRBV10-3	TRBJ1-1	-	CAISESSGVTEAFF
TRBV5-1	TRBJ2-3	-	CASGEDTQYF
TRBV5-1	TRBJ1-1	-	CASSLRRENTEAFF
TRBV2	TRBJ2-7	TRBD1	CASTGTDSYEQYF
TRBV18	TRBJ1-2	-	CASSPPAGFVGGYTF
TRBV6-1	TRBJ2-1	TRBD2	CASLSGRAYNEQFF
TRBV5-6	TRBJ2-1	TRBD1	CASSPPRDSYSYNEQFF
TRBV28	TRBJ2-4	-	CASNPGRRRQVQAKNIQYF
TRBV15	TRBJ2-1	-	CATSKDAQGDEQFF